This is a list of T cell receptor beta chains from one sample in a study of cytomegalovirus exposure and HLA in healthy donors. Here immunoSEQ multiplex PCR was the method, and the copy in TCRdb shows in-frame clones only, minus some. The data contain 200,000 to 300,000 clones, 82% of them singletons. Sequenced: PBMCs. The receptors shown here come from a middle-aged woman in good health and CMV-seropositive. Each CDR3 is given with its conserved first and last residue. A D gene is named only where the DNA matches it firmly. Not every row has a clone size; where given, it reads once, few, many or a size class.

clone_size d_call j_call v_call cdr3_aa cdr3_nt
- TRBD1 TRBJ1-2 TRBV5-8 CASSSWIMTGGKNGYTF TGTGCCAGCAGCTCCTGGATTATGACAGGGGGCAAAAATGGCTACACCTTC
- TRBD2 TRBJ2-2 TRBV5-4 CASSPSSGGNTGELFF TGTGCCAGCAGCCCGTCGTCGGGGGGAAACACCGGGGAGCTGTTTTTT
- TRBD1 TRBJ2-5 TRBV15 CATSRSTGIGETQYF TGTGCCACCAGCAGGTCGACAGGGATTGGCGAGACCCAGTACTTC
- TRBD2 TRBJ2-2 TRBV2 CASRAIGGETGELFF TGTGCCAGCAGAGCCATCGGGGGGGAGACCGGGGAGCTGTTTTTT
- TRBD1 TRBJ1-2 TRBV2 CASTRQGSDGYTF TGTGCCAGCACTAGACAGGGCTCGGATGGCTACACCTTC
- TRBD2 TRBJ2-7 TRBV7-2 CASTSGSSYEQYF TGTGCCAGCACCAGCGGGAGTTCCTACGAGCAGTACTTC
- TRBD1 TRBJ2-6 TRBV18 CASSGGQGAASGANVLTF TGTGCCAGCTCAGGGGGACAGGGGGCTGCCTCTGGGGCCAACGTCCTGACTTTC
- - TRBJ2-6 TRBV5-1 CASSLQLRESGANVLTF TGCGCCAGCAGCTTGCAGTTAAGGGAGTCTGGGGCCAACGTCCTGACTTTC
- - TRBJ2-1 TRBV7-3 CASSRRYGDNEQFF TGTGCCAGCAGCCGTCGCTACGGAGACAATGAGCAGTTCTTC
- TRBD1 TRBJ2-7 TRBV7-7 CASSRDRDSYEQYF TGTGCTAGCAGCCGGGACAGGGACTCCTACGAGCAGTACTTC
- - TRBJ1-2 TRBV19 CASTPGRGIGGYTF TGTGCCAGTACCCCAGGGAGGGGAATCGGGGGCTACACCTTC
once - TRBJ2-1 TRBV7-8 CASRSAGTPFDGQFF TGTGCCAGCAGATCGGCCGGGACTCCATTTGATGGGCAGTTCTTC
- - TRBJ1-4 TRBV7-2 CASSPLEREKLFF TGTGCCAGCAGCCCGCTTGAGAGGGAAAAACTGTTTTTT
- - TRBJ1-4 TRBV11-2 CASSLGGTNEKLFF TGTGCCAGCAGCTTAGGAGGGACTAATGAAAAACTGTTTTTT
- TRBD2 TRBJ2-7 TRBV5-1 CASSYGLAASYEQYF TGCGCCAGCAGCTACGGACTAGCGGCCTCCTACGAGCAGTACTTC
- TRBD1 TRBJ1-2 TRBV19 CASERTGDYGYTF TGTGCCAGCGAACGGACAGGGGACTATGGCTACACCTTC
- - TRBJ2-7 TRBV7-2 CASSSLVRLASSEQYF TGTGCCAGCAGCTCTTTGGTCAGGCTAGCTAGTAGCGAGCAGTACTTC
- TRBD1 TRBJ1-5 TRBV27 CASKGVDRGGNQPQHF TGTGCCAGCAAGGGAGTCGACAGGGGAGGCAATCAGCCCCAGCATTTT
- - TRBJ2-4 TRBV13 CASGPRQTIAKNIQYF TGTGCCAGCGGCCCTCGACAGACCATAGCCAAAAACATTCAGTACTTC
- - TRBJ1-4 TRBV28 CASRQGWKLFF TGTGCCAGCAGACAGGGTTGGAAACTGTTTTTT
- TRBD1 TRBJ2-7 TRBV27 CASSPQGYYEQYF TGTGCCAGCAGTCCACAGGGGTACTACGAGCAGTACTTC
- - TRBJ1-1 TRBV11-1 CASSPRWNTEAFF TGTGCCAGCAGCCCCCGTTGGAACACTGAAGCTTTCTTT
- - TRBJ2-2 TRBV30 CAWSAGTSNTGELFF TGTGCCTGGAGTGCCGGGACATCTAACACCGGGGAGCTGTTTTTT
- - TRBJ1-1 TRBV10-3 CAIRGGQGRTEAFF TGTGCCATCAGGGGGGGGCAGGGGCGGACTGAAGCTTTCTTT
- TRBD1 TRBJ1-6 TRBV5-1 CASTDPRLGQGGNSPLHF TGCGCCAGCACCGACCCCAGGCTCGGACAGGGGGGGAATTCACCCCTCCACTTT
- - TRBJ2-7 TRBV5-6 CASSFGGRSSYEQYF TGTGCCAGCAGCTTCGGGGGGCGATCTTCCTACGAGCAGTACTTC